The T cell receptor (beta chain) under discussion was sequenced for a study of cytotoxic CD8 clonotypes in ibrutinib-treated CLL. PBMCs that had been cryopreserved were the source of about 2 micrograms of genomic DNA for TCR beta libraries. Here immunoSEQ multiplex PCR was the method, and the copy in TCRdb shows in-frame clones only, minus some. This table holds about 310,000 clones, 70% to 80% found once. This receptor was identified in a human donor with chronic lymphocytic leukemia. The specimen comprised PBMCs, sampled before ibrutinib treatment.

The CDR3 sequence: CASNVAGAVYEQYF. The CDR3 DNA is TGTGCCAGCAATGTAGCGGGAGCGGTCTACGAGCAGTACTTC. The chain couples TRBV28 to TRBJ2-7, with 9 positions matching TRBD2. CDR1 is MDHEN and CDR2 is SYDVKM in the germline V gene. The CDR3 loop spans 14 amino acids. V shed 7 bases, J shed 3 bases, and the junction held 7 bases outside the gene matches.